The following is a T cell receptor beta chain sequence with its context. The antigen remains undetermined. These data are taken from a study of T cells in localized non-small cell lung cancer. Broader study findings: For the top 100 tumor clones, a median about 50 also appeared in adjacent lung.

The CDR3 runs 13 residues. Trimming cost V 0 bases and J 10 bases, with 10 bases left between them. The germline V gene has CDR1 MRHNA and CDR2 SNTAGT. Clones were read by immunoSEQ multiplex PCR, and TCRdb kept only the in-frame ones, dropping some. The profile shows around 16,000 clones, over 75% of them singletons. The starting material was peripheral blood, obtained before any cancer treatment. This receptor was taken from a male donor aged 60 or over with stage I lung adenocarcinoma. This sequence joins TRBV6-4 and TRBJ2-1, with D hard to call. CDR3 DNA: TGTGCCAGCAGTGACTCGTCTTTCTCGGAGCAGTTCTTC. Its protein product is CASSDSSFSEQFF.